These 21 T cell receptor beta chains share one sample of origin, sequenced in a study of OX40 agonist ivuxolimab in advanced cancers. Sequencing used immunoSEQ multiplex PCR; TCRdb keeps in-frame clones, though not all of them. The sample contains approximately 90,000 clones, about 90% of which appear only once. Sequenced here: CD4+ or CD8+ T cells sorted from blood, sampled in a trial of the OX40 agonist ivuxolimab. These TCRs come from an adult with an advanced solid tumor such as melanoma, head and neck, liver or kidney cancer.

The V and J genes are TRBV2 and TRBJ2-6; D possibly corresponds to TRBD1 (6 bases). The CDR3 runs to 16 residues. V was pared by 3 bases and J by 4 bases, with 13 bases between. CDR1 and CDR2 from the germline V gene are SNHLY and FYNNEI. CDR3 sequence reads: CASSEVTGGGANVLTF. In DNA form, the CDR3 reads TGTGCCAGCAGTGAGGTGACAGGTGGAGGGGCCAACGTCCTGACTTTC.

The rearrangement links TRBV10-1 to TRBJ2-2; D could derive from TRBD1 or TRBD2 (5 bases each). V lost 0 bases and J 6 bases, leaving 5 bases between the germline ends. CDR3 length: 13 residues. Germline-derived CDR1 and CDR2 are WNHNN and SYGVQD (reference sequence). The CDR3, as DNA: TGCGCCAGCAGTGAGTCGGGGGCCGGGGAGCTGTTTTTT. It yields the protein CASSESGAGELFF.

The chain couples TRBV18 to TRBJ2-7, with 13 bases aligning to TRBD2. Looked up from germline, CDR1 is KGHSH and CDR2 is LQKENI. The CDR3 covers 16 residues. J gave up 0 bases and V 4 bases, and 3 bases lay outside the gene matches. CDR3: CASSQGLAGASYEQYF. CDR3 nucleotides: TGTGCCAGCTCACAAGGACTAGCGGGAGCCTCCTACGAGCAGTACTTC.

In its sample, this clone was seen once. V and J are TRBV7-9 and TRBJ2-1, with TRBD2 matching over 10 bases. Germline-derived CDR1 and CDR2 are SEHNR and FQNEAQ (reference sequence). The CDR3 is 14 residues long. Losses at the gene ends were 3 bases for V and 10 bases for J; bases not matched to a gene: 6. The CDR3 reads CASSFSAGGYEQFF. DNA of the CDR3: TGTGCCAGCAGCTTCTCAGCGGGAGGGTACGAGCAGTTCTTC.

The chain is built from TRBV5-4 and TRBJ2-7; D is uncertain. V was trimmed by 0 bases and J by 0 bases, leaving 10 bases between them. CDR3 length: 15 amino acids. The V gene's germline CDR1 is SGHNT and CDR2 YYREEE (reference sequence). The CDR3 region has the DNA TGTGCCAGCAGCTTGGACAGCCGGTCCTCCTACGAGCAGTACTTC. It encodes CASSLDSRSSYEQYF.

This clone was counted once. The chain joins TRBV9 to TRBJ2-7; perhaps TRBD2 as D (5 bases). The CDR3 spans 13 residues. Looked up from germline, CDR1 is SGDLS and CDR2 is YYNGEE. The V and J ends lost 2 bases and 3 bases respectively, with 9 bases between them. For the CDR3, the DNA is TGTGCCAGCAGCGTTGGCCGGGACTACGAGCAGTACTTC. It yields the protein CASSVGRDYEQYF. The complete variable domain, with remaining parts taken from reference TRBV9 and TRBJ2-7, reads DSGVTQTPKHLITATGQRVTLRCSPRSGDLSVYWYQQSLDQGLQFLIQYYNGEERAKGNILERFSAQQFPDLHSELNLSSLELGDSALYFCASSVGRDYEQYFGPGTRLTVT.

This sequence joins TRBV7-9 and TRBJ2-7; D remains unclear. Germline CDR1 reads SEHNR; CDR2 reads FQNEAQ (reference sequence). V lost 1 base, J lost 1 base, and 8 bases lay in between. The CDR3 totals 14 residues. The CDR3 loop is CASSLVAGSYEQYF. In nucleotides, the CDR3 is TGTGCCAGCAGCTTAGTGGCCGGTTCCTACGAGCAGTACTTC.

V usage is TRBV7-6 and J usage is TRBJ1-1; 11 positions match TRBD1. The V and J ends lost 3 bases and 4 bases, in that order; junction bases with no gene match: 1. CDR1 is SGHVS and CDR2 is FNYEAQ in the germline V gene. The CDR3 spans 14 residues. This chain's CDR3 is CASSFGTGGTEAFF. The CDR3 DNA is TGTGCCAGCAGCTTCGGGACAGGGGGCACTGAAGCTTTCTTT. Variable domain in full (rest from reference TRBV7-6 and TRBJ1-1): GAGVSQSPRYKVTKRGQDVALRCDPISGHVSLYWYRQALGQGPEFLTYFNYEAQQDKSGLPNDRFSAERPEGSISTLTIQRTEQRDSAMYRCASSFGTGGTEAFFGQGTRLTVV.

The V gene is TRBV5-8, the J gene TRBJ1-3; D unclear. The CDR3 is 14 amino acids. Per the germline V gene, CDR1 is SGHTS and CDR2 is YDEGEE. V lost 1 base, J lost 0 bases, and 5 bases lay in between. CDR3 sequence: CASSLLGSGNTIYF. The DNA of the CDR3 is TGTGCCAGCAGCTTGCTGGGCTCTGGAAACACCATATATTTT.

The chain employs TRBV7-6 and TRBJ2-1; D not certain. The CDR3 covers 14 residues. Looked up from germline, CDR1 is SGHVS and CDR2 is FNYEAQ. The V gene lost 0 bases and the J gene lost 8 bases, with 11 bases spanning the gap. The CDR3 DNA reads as TGTGCCAGCAGCTTAGCGGGCAGGTTGGATGAGCAGTTCTTC. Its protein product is CASSLAGRLDEQFF.

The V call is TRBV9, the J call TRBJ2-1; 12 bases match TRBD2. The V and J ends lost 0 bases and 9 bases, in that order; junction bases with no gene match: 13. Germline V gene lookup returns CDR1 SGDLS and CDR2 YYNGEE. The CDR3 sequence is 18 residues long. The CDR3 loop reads CASSVGGASGRVRGEQFF. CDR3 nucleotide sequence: TGTGCCAGCAGCGTAGGAGGGGCTAGCGGGAGGGTTCGGGGTGAGCAGTTCTTC. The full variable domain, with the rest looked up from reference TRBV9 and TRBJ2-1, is DSGVTQTPKHLITATGQRVTLRCSPRSGDLSVYWYQQSLDQGLQFLIQYYNGEERAKGNILERFSAQQFPDLHSELNLSSLELGDSALYFCASSVGGASGRVRGEQFFGPGTRLTVL.

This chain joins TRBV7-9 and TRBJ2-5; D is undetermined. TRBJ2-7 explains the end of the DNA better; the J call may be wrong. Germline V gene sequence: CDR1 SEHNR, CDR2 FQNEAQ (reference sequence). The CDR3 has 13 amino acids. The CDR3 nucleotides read TGTGCCAGCAGCCCCGAAAACTTCCACGAGCAGTACTTC. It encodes CASSPENFHEQYF.

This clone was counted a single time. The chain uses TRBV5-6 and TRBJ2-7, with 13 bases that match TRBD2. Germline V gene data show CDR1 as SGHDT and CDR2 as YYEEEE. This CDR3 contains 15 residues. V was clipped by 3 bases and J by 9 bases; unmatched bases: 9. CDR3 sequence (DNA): TGTGCCAGCAGCTCGGTTGGACTAGCGGGAGTGGTGCAGTACTTC. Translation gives CASSSVGLAGVVQYF.

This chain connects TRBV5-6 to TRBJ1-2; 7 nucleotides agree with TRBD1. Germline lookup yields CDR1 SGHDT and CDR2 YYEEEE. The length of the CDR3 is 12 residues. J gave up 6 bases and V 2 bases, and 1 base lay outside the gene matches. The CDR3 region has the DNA TGTGCCAGCAGCTTTACAGGGGATGGCTACACCTTC. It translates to CASSFTGDGYTF.

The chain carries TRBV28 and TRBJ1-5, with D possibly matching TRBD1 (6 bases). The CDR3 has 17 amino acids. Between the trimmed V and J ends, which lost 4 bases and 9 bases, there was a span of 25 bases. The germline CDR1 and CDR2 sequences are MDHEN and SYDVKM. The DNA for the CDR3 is TGTGCCAGCAGTTCCCTCTACACCACAGGGTTATCTCGGCCCCAGCATTTT. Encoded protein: CASSSLYTTGLSRPQHF.

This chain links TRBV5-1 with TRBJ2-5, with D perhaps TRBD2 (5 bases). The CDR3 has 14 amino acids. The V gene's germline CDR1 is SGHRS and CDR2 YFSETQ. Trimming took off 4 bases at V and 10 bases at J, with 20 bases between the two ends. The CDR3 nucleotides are TGCGCCAGCAGCCCGCCAGCCCGGCGGGCGAACCAGTACTTC. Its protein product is CASSPPARRANQYF. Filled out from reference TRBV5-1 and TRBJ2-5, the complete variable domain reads KAGVTQTPRYLIKTRGQQVTLSCSPISGHRSVSWYQQTPGQGLQFLFEYFSETQRNKGNFPGRFSGRQFSNSRSEMNVSTLELGDSALYLCASSPPARRANQYFGPGTRLLVL.

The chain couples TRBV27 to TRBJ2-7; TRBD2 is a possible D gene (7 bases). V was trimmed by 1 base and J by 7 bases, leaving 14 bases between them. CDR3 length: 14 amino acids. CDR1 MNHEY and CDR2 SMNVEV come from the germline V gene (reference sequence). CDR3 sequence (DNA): TGTGCCAGCAGTTTATTAGGGGGGGTGGAGGAGCAGTACTTC. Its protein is CASSLLGGVEEQYF.

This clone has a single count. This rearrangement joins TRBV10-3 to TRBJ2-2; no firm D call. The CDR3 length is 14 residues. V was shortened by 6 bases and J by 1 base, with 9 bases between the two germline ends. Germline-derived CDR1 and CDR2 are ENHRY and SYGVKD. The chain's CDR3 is CAIRPDLNTGELFF. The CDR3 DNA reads TGTGCCATCAGGCCCGATCTGAACACCGGGGAGCTGTTTTTT.

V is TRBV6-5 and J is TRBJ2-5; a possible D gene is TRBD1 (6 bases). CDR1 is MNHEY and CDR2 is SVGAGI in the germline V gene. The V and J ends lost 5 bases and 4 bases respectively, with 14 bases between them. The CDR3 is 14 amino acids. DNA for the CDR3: TGTGCCAGCAGTCTACGACAGGCCCGAGAGACCCAGTACTTC. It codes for CASSLRQARETQYF.

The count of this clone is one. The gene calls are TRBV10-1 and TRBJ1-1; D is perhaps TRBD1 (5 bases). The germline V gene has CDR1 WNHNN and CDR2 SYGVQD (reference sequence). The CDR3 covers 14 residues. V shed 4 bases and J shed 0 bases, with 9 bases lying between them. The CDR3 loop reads CASSAGRMNTEAFF. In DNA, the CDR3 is TGCGCCAGCAGTGCGGGACGGATGAACACTGAAGCTTTCTTT.

CDR3 nucleotides: TGTGCCAGCGAAGTCAAGCGGGACTACAATGAGCAGTTCTTC. Encoded protein: CASEVKRDYNEQFF. The V call is TRBV2, the J call TRBJ2-1, with 7 nucleotides matching TRBD2. This CDR3 is 14 amino acids long. V lost 8 bases to trimming and J lost 3 bases; unmatched junction nucleotides: 7. CDR1 SNHLY and CDR2 FYNNEI come from the germline V gene.